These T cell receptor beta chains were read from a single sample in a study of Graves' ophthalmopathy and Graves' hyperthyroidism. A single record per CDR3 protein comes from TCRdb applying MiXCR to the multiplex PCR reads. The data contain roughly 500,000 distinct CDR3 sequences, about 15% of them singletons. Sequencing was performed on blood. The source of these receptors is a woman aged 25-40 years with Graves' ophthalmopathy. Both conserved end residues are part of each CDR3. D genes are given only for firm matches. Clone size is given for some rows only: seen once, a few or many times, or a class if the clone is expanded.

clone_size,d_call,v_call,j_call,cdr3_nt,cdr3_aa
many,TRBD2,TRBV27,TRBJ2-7,TGTGCCAGCAGTTTTCGGTCGGGAGGAAGGAACGAGCAGTACTTC,CASSFRSGGRNEQYF
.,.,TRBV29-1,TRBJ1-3,TGCTGCGTTGCAGGGGTTGGAAACACCATATATTTT,CCVAGVGNTIYF
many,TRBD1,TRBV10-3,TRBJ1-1,TGTGCCATCAGTACTAGCGGGACAGGTGTTTACATGAACACTGAAGCTTTCTTT,CAISTSGTGVYMNTEAFF
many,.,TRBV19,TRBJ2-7,TGTGCCAGTAGTCCCGAGTTGGGGGGAGGCTACGAGCAGTACTTC,CASSPELGGGYEQYF
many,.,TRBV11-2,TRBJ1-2,TGTGCCAGCAGCGACGGCCCGTACGCCGGCTACACCTTC,CASSDGPYAGYTF
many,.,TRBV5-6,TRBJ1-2,TGTGCCAGCAGCTTGATAGGGAACCCTCATGGCTACACCTTC,CASSLIGNPHGYTF
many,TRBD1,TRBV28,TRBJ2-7,TGTGCCAGCAAGGGACAGGGTTCCTACGAGCAGTACTTC,CASKGQGSYEQYF
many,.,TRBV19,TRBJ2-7,TGTGCCAGCAGTACCCGGGACGGTGCCTACGAGCAGTACTTC,CASSTRDGAYEQYF
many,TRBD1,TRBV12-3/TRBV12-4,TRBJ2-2,TGTGCCAGCAGTTGGGACAGCGACACCGGGGAGCTGTTTTTT,CASSWDSDTGELFF
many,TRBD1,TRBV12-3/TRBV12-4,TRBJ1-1,TGTGCCAGCAGCTTACAACGACAGGGCACTGAAGCTTTCTTT,CASSLQRQGTEAFF
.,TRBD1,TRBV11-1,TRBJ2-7,TGTGCCAGCAGCTTAGTCTCCGGGACAGCGAGCTTCTACGATCAGTACTTC,CASSLVSGTASFYDQYF
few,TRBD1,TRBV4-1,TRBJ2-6,TGCGCCAGCAGCCAAGATCGGGACAGAAAAACTGGGGCCAACGTCCTGACTTTC,CASSQDRDRKTGANVLTF
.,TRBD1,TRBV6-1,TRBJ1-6,TGTGCCAGCAGTGAAGCCGGGACAGGAGTCTCACCCCTCCACTTT,CASSEAGTGVSPLHF
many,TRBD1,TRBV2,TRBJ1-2,TGTGCCAGCAGCGACCATTCTAGGGGGCGCGGCTATGGCTACACCTTC,CASSDHSRGRGYGYTF
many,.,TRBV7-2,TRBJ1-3,TGTGCCAGCAGCCAAGTCCCAGGACCACACACCATATATTTT,CASSQVPGPHTIYF
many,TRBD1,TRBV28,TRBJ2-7,TGTGCTCACCGAAGGGCAGGGGGCTCCTACGAGCAGTACTTC,CAHRRAGGSYEQYF
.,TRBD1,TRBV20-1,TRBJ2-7,TGCAGTGCTAGGGTAGGGGGCTGGGGCGAGCAGTACTTC,CSARVGGWGEQYF
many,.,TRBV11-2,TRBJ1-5,TGTGCCAGCAGCTTAGGCGGGACACCTAATCAGCCCCAGCATTTT,CASSLGGTPNQPQHF
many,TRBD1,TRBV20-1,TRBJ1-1,TGCAGTGCCCCAAGCCCCATCCGGACAGGGGGAAACACTGAAGCTTTCTTT,CSAPSPIRTGGNTEAFF
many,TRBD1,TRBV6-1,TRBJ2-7,TGTGCCAGCAGTCCCCACCGGGACAGAGGTAACGAGCAGTACTTC,CASSPHRDRGNEQYF
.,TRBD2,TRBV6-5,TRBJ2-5,TGTGCCAGCAGTTACCGACTAGCGGGAGAAGAGACCCGGTACTTC,CASSYRLAGEETRYF
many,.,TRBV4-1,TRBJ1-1,TGCGCCAGCAGCCAAGGACCGTTGCGAAACACTGAAGCTTTCTTT,CASSQGPLRNTEAFF
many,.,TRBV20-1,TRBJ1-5,TGCAGTGCTAGAGATATTGGGGCAGGGACTGATTACGGCAATCAGCCCCAGCATTTT,CSARDIGAGTDYGNQPQHF
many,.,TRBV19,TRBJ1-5,TGTGCCAGTAGAGGGGGAGAGGGTAGGCAGAGGCAGCCCCAGCATTTT,CASRGGEGRQRQPQHF
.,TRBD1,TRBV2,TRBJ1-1,TGTGCCAGCAGTGACCCTTACGACAGGGGAGATGAAGCTTTCTTT,CASSDPYDRGDEAFF
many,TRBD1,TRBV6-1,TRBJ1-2,TGTGCCAGCAGTGAAGTCGGTAGGGGGCAAGGCTACACCTTC,CASSEVGRGQGYTF
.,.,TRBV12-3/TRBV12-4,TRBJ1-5,TGTGCCAGCACCCCGCGGGGGCTTAATCAGCCCCAGCATTTT,CASTPRGLNQPQHF
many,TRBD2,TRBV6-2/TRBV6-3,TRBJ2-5,TGTGCCAGCAGTCGCCCACTGAACGGGGGGACGTACCAAGAGACCCAGTACTTC,CASSRPLNGGTYQETQYF
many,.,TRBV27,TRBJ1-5,TGTGCCAGCCCAGATCAGCCCCAGCATTTT,CASPDQPQHF
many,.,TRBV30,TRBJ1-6,TGTGCCTGGATTGCAGCTTTGAACTATAATTCACCCCTCCACTTT,CAWIAALNYNSPLHF
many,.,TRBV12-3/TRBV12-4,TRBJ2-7,TGTGCCAGCAAGGGGGATTCCTTGTACGAGCAGTACTTC,CASKGDSLYEQYF
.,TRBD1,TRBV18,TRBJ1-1,TGTGCCAGCGTAAGGGGGCTGGACACTGAAGCTTTCTTT,CASVRGLDTEAFF
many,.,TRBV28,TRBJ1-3,TGTGCCAGCAAACCACGGCCCTCCGGAAACACCATATATTTT,CASKPRPSGNTIYF
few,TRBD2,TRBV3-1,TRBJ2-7,TGTGCCAGCAGCCAAGAGGGCGGGGGAGCCTACGAGCAGTACTTC,CASSQEGGGAYEQYF
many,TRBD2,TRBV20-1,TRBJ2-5,TGCAGTGCGACGGGACTAGCGGGATTTGAGACCCAGTACTTC,CSATGLAGFETQYF
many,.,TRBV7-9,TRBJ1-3,TGTGCCAGCAACCCAGGGGCCGCATCTGGAAACACCATATATTTT,CASNPGAASGNTIYF
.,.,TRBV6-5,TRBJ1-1,TGTGTCAGCAGTTTTACAGCCAACACTGAAGCTTTCTTT,CVSSFTANTEAFF
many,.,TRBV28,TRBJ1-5,TGTGCCAGCAGGGTTGGGGGACAGCCCCAGCATTTT,CASRVGGQPQHF
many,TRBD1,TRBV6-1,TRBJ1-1,TGTGCCAGCAGGGTCAGGGGGCTTGGCACTGAAGCTTTCTTT,CASRVRGLGTEAFF
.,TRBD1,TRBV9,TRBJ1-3,TGTGCCAGCAGCGTAGGGACAGGGGAGACTGGAAACACCATATATTTT,CASSVGTGETGNTIYF
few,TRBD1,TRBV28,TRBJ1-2,TGTGCCATCCAAGGCCGACAGGGGACTGGCTACACCTTC,CAIQGRQGTGYTF
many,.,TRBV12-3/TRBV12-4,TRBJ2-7,TGTGCCAGCAGGCAGGGCCACGAGCAGTACTTC,CASRQGHEQYF
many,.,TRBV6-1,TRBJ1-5,TGTGCCAGCAGTGTAGGCGGCTATAGCAATCAGCCCCAGCATTTT,CASSVGGYSNQPQHF
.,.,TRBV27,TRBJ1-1,TGTGCCAGCCCGATCAGGGTTTTTAGGAACACTGAAGCTTTCTTT,CASPIRVFRNTEAFF
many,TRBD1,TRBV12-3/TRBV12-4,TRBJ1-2,TGTGCCAGCAGTGTCAGGGGGGGGTATGGCTACACCTTC,CASSVRGGYGYTF
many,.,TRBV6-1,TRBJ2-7,TGTGCCAGCGGGCCCAGGGACAACTACGAGCAGTACTTC,CASGPRDNYEQYF